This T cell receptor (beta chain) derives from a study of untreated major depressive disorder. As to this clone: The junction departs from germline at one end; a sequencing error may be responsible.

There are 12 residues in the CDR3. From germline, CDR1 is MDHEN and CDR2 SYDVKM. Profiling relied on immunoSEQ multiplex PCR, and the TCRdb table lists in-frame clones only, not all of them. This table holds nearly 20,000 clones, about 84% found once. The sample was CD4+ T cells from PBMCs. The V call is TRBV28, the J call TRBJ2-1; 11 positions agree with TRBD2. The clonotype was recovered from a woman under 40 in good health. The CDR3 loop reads CGTSGNYNEQFF. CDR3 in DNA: TGCGGGACTAGCGGAAACTACAATGAGCAGTTCTTC.